The T cell receptor beta chain described here comes from a study of T cell responses to AZD1222 COVID-19 vaccine. Repertoires were generated with immunoSEQ multiplex PCR, while TCRdb's copy carries only in-frame clones and drops some. The repertoire includes some 250,000 clones, about 94% of them detected once, and 0.5% to 0.65% sits in the top ten. Overall study results and limits: After the peak T cell response, and only then, were repertoires sampled. Only 5 or 6 AZD1222 recipients tested seropositive at baseline.

In regard to this clone: Its antigen is not known.

The origin of this receptor is an adult who received the AZD1222 COVID-19 vaccine. Source: peripheral blood, taken 28 days after the second AZD1222 dose.

CDR3 sequence (DNA): TGTGCCAGCAGACTAGTGGAGGTCACAGGGGCTTTGGATCAGCCCCAGCATTTT. This translates into CASRLVEVTGALDQPQHF. This chain links TRBV28 with TRBJ1-5; 7 positions match TRBD1. Germline values: CDR1 MDHEN, CDR2 SYDVKM. The CDR3 is made up of 18 amino acids. J was trimmed by 5 bases and V by 6 bases; bases with no gene match: 19.